These 18 T cell receptor beta chains came from one sample sequenced in a study of blood T cell repertoires in COVID-19. Here immunoSEQ multiplex PCR was the method, and the copy in TCRdb shows in-frame clones only, minus some. This sample has 200,000 to 250,000 clones, with 70% to 85% found just once. The source material was PBMCs or T cells enriched from blood (not recorded which). The receptors come from a man between 35 and 55 years old who had recovered from COVID-19.

The rearrangement uses TRBV24-1 and TRBJ2-3, with TRBD2 matching over 9 bases. The CDR3 sequence is 16 residues long. Germline CDR1 and CDR2: KGHDR and SFDVKD. V dropped 5 bases and J dropped 3; count of bases not matched to a gene: 8. CDR3 bases: TGTGCCACCAGTGGCGAAGCGGGGGGCTCTACAGATACGCAGTATTTT. As protein: CATSGEAGGSTDTQYF.

The V call is TRBV6-5, the J call TRBJ1-1, with a tentative D call TRBD1 (5 bases). V dropped 5 bases and J dropped 8 bases, with 21 bases sitting between them. The CDR3 totals 15 residues. The V gene's germline CDR1 is MNHEY and CDR2 SVGAGI. CDR3 sequence reads: CASSQGGSSSGEAFF. CDR3 DNA sequence: TGTGCCAGCAGTCAGGGAGGATCCTCTTCGGGGGAAGCTTTCTTT.

The J gene is TRBJ2-7, the V gene TRBV4-1; possibly TRBD2 for D (6 bases). Germline loops: CDR1 MGHRA, CDR2 YSYEKL. Trimming took off 1 base at V and 6 bases at J, with 16 bases between the two ends. CDR3 size: 15 residues. DNA of the CDR3: TGCGCCAGCAGCCAAGCACCGGGACTCTCGGGCGAGCAGTACTTC. Translated, it gives CASSQAPGLSGEQYF.

The chain couples TRBV15 to TRBJ1-2; TRBD1 matches at 10 bases. Germline V gene data show CDR1 as LNHNV and CDR2 as YYDKDF (reference sequence). This CDR3 contains 15 residues. V shed 3 bases and J 6 bases; nucleotides not matched to a gene: 7. The CDR3 nucleotides read TGTGCCACCAGCAGGGGGGACAGGGGTCAGGATGGCTACACCTTC. Translation: CATSRGDRGQDGYTF. Looking up the rest from reference TRBV15 and TRBJ1-2 gives the full variable domain: DAMVIQNPRYQVTQFGKPVTLSCSQTLNHNVMYWYQQKSSQAPKLLFHYYDKDFNNEADTPDNFQSRRPNTSFCFLDIRSPGLGDTAMYLCATSRGDRGQDGYTFGSGTRLTVV.

The CDR3 region has the DNA TGCAGCGTTAGGACAGGCTCCTATGGCTACACCTTC. Translating it yields CSVRTGSYGYTF. This chain uses TRBV29-1 with TRBJ1-2; TRBD1 agrees at 7 bases. The germline gives CDR1 SQVTM, CDR2 ANQGSEA. J lost 4 bases, V lost 5 bases, and 4 bases had no gene match. This CDR3 has 12 amino acids.

There are a few counts of this clone. In nucleotides, the CDR3 is TGTGCCAGCAGTTACTCTTCCTCTGCGGCAGATACGCAGTATTTT. It codes for CASSYSSSAADTQYF. This rearrangement joins TRBV6-5 to TRBJ2-3; no clear D. Looked up from germline, CDR1 is MNHEY and CDR2 is SVGAGI. There are 15 residues in the CDR3. V was clipped by 0 bases and J by 4 bases, with 11 bases between them.

The V and J genes are TRBV28 and TRBJ1-2, with D possibly matching TRBD1 (6 bases). V lost 4 bases, J lost 4 bases, and 13 bases lay in between. This CDR3 is built from 14 residues. The germline V gene encodes CDR1 MDHEN and CDR2 SYDVKM. The CDR3, as DNA: TGTGCCAGCAGTTCACAGGGATGGGGCTATGGCTACACCTTC. This translates into CASSSQGWGYGYTF.

CDR3 region: CASSESRLLGYTF. CDR3 nucleotide sequence: TGTGCCAGCAGTGAATCCCGTCTCCTGGGCTACACCTTC. V is TRBV6-1 and J is TRBJ1-2; no clear D. CDR1 and CDR2 from the germline V gene are MNHNS and SASEGT. This CDR3 region has 13 residues. Trimming removed 2 bases at V and 8 bases at J, with 12 bases between.

The chain links TRBV19 to TRBJ2-1; a weak D match, TRBD2 (6 bases). Looked up from germline, CDR1 is LNHDA and CDR2 is SQIVND (reference sequence). Trimming took 5 bases from V and 7 from J, leaving 18 bases between them. The CDR3 spans 15 residues. The CDR3 here is CASSDSHRGRNEQFF. The CDR3 coding sequence is TGTGCCAGTAGTGACTCCCACCGGGGGAGGAATGAGCAGTTCTTC.

The chain uses TRBV14 and TRBJ1-5; D remains ambiguous. Trimming stripped 1 base from V and 5 bases from J, with 6 bases between. CDR3 length: 13 residues. Germline CDR1 SGHDN, CDR2 FVKESK. CDR3 in amino acids: CASSQGSDQPQHF. The CDR3 nucleotides are TGTGCCAGCAGCCAAGGGAGTGATCAGCCCCAGCATTTT.

This chain uses TRBV18 with TRBJ2-7; D is ambiguous. Trimming took off 5 bases at V and 6 bases at J, with 11 bases between the two ends. Per the germline V gene, CDR1 is KGHSH and CDR2 is LQKENI. This CDR3 has 12 residues. CDR3 region: CASSFPLAEQYF. The DNA of the CDR3 is TGTGCCAGCTCATTCCCCTTGGCCGAGCAGTACTTC. The complete variable domain, with remaining parts taken from reference TRBV18 and TRBJ2-7, reads NAGVMQNPRHLVRRRGQEARLRCSPMKGHSHVYWYRQLPEEGLKFMVYLQKENIIDESGMPKERFSAEFPKEGPSILRIQQVVRGDSAAYFCASSFPLAEQYFGPGTRLTVT.

The rearrangement uses TRBV2 and TRBJ2-3; TRBD2 matches 10 bases. Germline CDR1 and CDR2: SNHLY and FYNNEI. CDR3 size: 14 residues. Trimming at V came to 4 bases and at J to 8 bases, leaving 6 bases not matched to a gene. CDR3 sequence (DNA): TGTGCCAGCAGTGTTCCTAGCGGGGGAGGTACGCAGTATTTT. Amino acids: CASSVPSGGGTQYF. Variable domain in full (rest from reference TRBV2 and TRBJ2-3): EPEVTQTPSHQVTQMGQEVILRCVPISNHLYFYWYRQILGQKVEFLVSFYNNEISEKSEIFDDQFSVERPDGSNFTLKIRSTKLEDSAMYFCASSVPSGGGTQYFGPGTRLTVL.

The V gene is TRBV21-1, the J gene TRBJ1-5. TRBV21-1 is a pseudogene segment. This CDR3 is 18 amino acids long. CDR3 amino acids: CASSPWVGRPYSNQPQHF. The CDR3 nucleotides read TGTGCCAGCAGCCCCTGGGTCGGGAGACCCTATAGCAATCAGCCCCAGCATTTT.

The chain couples TRBV11-3 to TRBJ2-2; TRBD1 might be the D (6 bases). The CDR3 covers 14 residues. Germline V gene data show CDR1 as SGHNT and CDR2 as YENEEA. V lost 5 bases and J lost 5, with 12 bases in between. CDR3 sequence: CASSPGEGTGELFF. The CDR3 DNA sequence: TGTGCCAGCAGCCCAGGGGAAGGAACCGGGGAGCTGTTTTTT. Supplemented by reference TRBV11-3 and TRBJ2-2, the full variable domain reads EAGVVQSPRYKIIEKKQPVAFWCNPISGHNTLYWYLQNLGQGPELLIRYENEEAVDDSQLPKDRFSAERLKGVDSTLKIQPAELGDSAVYLCASSPGEGTGELFFGEGSRLTVL.

This clone was recorded once. The V call is TRBV5-1, the J call TRBJ2-7; maybe TRBD1 (6 bases). The CDR3 contains 13 residues. Germline CDR1 and CDR2: SGHRS and YFSETQ. V shed 4 bases and J shed 2 bases, with 10 bases lying between them. CDR3 region: CASSMDRPYEQYF. The DNA for the CDR3 is TGCGCCAGCAGCATGGACAGACCCTACGAGCAGTACTTC.

This clone showed up just a few times. The V gene is TRBV6-6, the J gene TRBJ1-1; D call uncertain. Trimming left V 2 bases short and J 1 base short, with 8 bases between. Germline V gene lookup returns CDR1 MNHNY and CDR2 SVGAGI (reference sequence). The CDR3 is 14 amino acids. CDR3 nucleotides: TGTGCCAGCAGTTACGTCGCCGGGAACACTGAAGCTTTCTTT. Translating it yields CASSYVAGNTEAFF.

This CDR3 is CASSENGVHYGYTF. DNA for the CDR3: TGTGCCAGCAGTGAAAACGGGGTTCACTATGGCTACACCTTC. V gene TRBV6-1 combines with J gene TRBJ1-2, with no clear D. Germline CDR1 reads MNHNS; CDR2 reads SASEGT. The CDR3 sequence is 14 residues long. Trimming took off 2 bases at V and 3 bases at J, with 10 bases between the two ends.

The chain has TRBV7-2 and TRBJ1-5; a weak D match, TRBD1 (6 bases). V lost 5 bases and J 0 bases, leaving 17 bases between the germline ends. Germline loops: CDR1 SGHTA, CDR2 FQGNSA. The CDR3 spans 17 residues. CDR3 nucleotide sequence: TGTGCCAGCAGCCTCACCGGGACACCTTATAGCAATCAGCCCCAGCATTTT. It translates to CASSLTGTPYSNQPQHF.